Listed below are T cell receptor beta chains from one sample, sequenced in a study of STAT5B mutations in CD4+ large granular lymphocyte leukemia. The repertoire was sequenced with immunoSEQ multiplex PCR; TCRdb's copy has only in-frame clones and lacks some. The sample carries nearly 45,000 clones, around 86% recorded once. Sequenced sample: CD4+ T cells from blood buffy coats. Source of these receptors: a human donor in good health. Both conserved end residues are part of each CDR3. A D gene is named only where the DNA matches it firmly. A clone size is listed for some rows: how often the clone was seen (once, few, many), or a class if it is expanded.

V	size	D	J	CDR3	DNA
TRBV6-1	NA	NA	TRBJ1-1	CASSHHPDRNTEAFF	TGTGCCAGCAGCCACCACCCCGACAGGAACACTGAAGCTTTCTTT
TRBV11-3	once	NA	TRBJ2-5	CASSPGGREETQYF	TGTGCCAGCAGTCCCGGGGGCAGGGAAGAGACCCAGTACTTC
TRBV6-5	NA	TRBD2	TRBJ2-1	CASSYPSGSVKGEQFF	TGTGCCAGCAGTTACCCTAGCGGGAGTGTAAAGGGTGAGCAGTTCTTC
TRBV6-5	NA	TRBD2	TRBJ2-7	CASSPTGGVSYEQYF	TGTGCCAGCAGCCCCACGGGGGGTGTTTCCTACGAGCAGTACTTC
TRBV19	NA	TRBD1	TRBJ1-1	CASSSRTGNTEAFF	TGTGCCAGTAGTTCAAGGACAGGGAACACTGAAGCTTTCTTT
TRBV28	NA	NA	TRBJ2-3	CASSDRGGKGTDTQYF	TGTGCCAGCAGTGACAGAGGGGGTAAGGGCACAGATACGCAGTATTTT
TRBV9	NA	TRBD2	TRBJ2-3	CASSQLAGSADTQYF	TGTGCCAGCAGCCAACTAGCGGGAAGCGCAGATACGCAGTATTTT
TRBV19	NA	NA	TRBJ1-1	CASSRWPDGNTEAFF	TGTGCCAGTAGCCGCTGGCCGGACGGAAACACTGAAGCTTTCTTT
TRBV7-3	NA	TRBD2	TRBJ2-2	CASSPTWAGGTGELFF	TGTGCCAGCAGCCCTACCTGGGCGGGGGGCACCGGGGAGCTGTTTTTT
TRBV9	NA	NA	TRBJ2-3	CASSGGDTDTQYF	TGTGCCAGCAGCGGCGGGGACACAGATACGCAGTATTTT
TRBV7-6	NA	NA	TRBJ2-5	CASSLAGNQETQYF	TGTGCCAGCAGCTTAGCGGGTAACCAAGAGACCCAGTACTTC
TRBV23-1	NA	NA	TRBJ2-7	CATYGLDYEQYF	TGCGCCACATATGGGCTAGACTACGAGCAGTACTTC
TRBV19	NA	NA	TRBJ1-2	CASSIDGVNYGYTF	TGTGCCAGTAGTATAGATGGAGTTAACTATGGCTACACCTTC
TRBV15	NA	NA	TRBJ2-1	CATSRGARGNEQFF	TGTGCCACCAGCAGAGGGGCCCGGGGCAATGAGCAGTTCTTC
TRBV7-2	NA	NA	TRBJ2-7	CASSSGPEQYF	TGTGCCAGCAGCTCAGGGCCCGAGCAGTACTTC
TRBV5-1	NA	TRBD1	TRBJ2-3	CASSRGQGGRTDTQYF	TGCGCCAGCAGCCGCGGACAGGGGGGACGTACAGATACGCAGTATTTT
TRBV19	once	NA	TRBJ1-5	CASRGYSNQPQHF	TGTGCCAGTAGAGGGTATAGCAATCAGCCCCAGCATTTT
TRBV5-4	NA	NA	TRBJ2-7	CASSSGSFPYEQYF	TGTGCCAGCAGCTCCGGGAGTTTTCCCTACGAGCAGTACTTC
TRBV29-1	NA	NA	TRBJ1-5	CSVGQADSNQPQHF	TGCAGCGTTGGACAGGCGGATAGCAATCAGCCCCAGCATTTT
TRBV7-9	NA	NA	TRBJ2-5	CASSQATGPGTQYF	TGTGCCAGCAGCCAGGCTACCGGTCCGGGGACCCAGTACTTC
TRBV28	once	NA	TRBJ1-4	CASSFVGGGSTNEKLFF	TGTGCCAGCAGTTTCGTGGGAGGTGGCTCAACTAATGAAAAACTGTTTTTT
TRBV7-2	NA	TRBD1	TRBJ1-1	CASSSLRDRGDGTEAFF	TGTGCCAGCAGTTCACTGCGGGACAGGGGTGATGGGACTGAAGCTTTCTTT
TRBV27	NA	NA	TRBJ2-2	CASSLKQGPTGELFF	TGTGCCAGCAGTTTAAAACAGGGTCCCACCGGGGAGCTGTTTTTT
TRBV2	NA	TRBD1	TRBJ2-7	CASSRSGQITYEQYF	TGTGCCAGCTCTAGATCGGGACAGATTACCTACGAGCAGTACTTC
TRBV4-3	NA	TRBD2	TRBJ2-1	CASSQDTQTSGNEQFF	TGCGCCAGCAGCCAAGATACCCAGACTAGCGGGAATGAGCAGTTCTTC
TRBV7-9	NA	TRBD2	TRBJ2-3	CASSHVAGPTTDTQYF	TGTGCCAGCAGCCACGTAGCGGGACCAACCACAGATACGCAGTATTTT
TRBV18	NA	NA	TRBJ1-4	CASSPRRLLATNEKLFF	TGTGCCAGCTCACCGCGACGGCTTCTTGCAACTAATGAAAAACTGTTTTTT
TRBV5-1	NA	TRBD1	TRBJ1-1	CASSTDRVGYTEAFF	TGCGCCAGCAGCACCGACAGGGTTGGGTACACTGAAGCTTTCTTT
TRBV19	NA	NA	TRBJ1-5	CASRWQLNQPQHF	TGTGCCAGTAGATGGCAGCTGAATCAGCCCCAGCATTTT
TRBV11-2	NA	NA	TRBJ2-7	CASSLDLNSPYEQYF	TGTGCCAGCAGCTTAGATCTCAACTCACCCTACGAGCAGTACTTC
TRBV7-2	NA	NA	TRBJ2-5	CASSPYGRRETQYF	TGTGCCAGCAGCCCATACGGGCGCCGAGAGACCCAGTACTTC
TRBV6-1	NA	TRBD1	TRBJ2-7	CASSAGTGIYEQYF	TGTGCCAGCAGTGCCGGGACAGGGATCTACGAGCAGTACTTC
TRBV28	once	NA	TRBJ2-3	CASRSLGAGKSTQYF	TGTGCCAGCAGGTCCCTGGGAGCGGGCAAAAGTACGCAGTATTTT
TRBV18	NA	TRBD2	TRBJ2-7	CASRASGTSSYEQYF	TGTGCCAGCCGCGCGAGCGGGACTAGCTCCTACGAGCAGTACTTC
TRBV7-8	NA	NA	TRBJ1-5	CASSLVTGSSQPQHF	TGTGCCAGCAGCTTAGTGACAGGATCGTCTCAGCCCCAGCATTTT
TRBV30	NA	NA	TRBJ1-1	CAWSVNMNTEAFF	TGTGCCTGGAGTGTGAACATGAACACTGAAGCTTTCTTT
TRBV30	NA	TRBD1	TRBJ2-5	CAWSRIGTGVETQYF	TGTGCCTGGAGCCGAATCGGGACAGGGGTGGAGACCCAGTACTTC
TRBV5-1	NA	TRBD2	TRBJ2-3	CASSSLAGDTDTQYF	TGCGCCAGCAGCTCTTTAGCGGGAGACACAGATACGCAGTATTTT
TRBV20-1	NA	NA	TRBJ2-1	CSASQPREQFF	TGCAGTGCTAGTCAACCCCGTGAGCAGTTCTTC
TRBV4-3	NA	NA	TRBJ2-2	CASSQGGGANTGELFF	TGCGCCAGCAGCCAGGGTGGGGGCGCGAACACCGGGGAGCTGTTTTTT
TRBV20-1	few	NA	TRBJ2-5	CSARSTRAQYF	TGCAGTGCTAGATCAACTCGGGCCCAGTACTTC
TRBV15	NA	NA	TRBJ1-4	CATSNLMRTNEKLFF	TGTGCCACCAGCAACCTGATGAGGACTAATGAAAAACTGTTTTTT
TRBV9	few	TRBD2	TRBJ2-7	CASSVVTGLAGVGYEQYF	TGTGCCAGCAGCGTAGTGACAGGGCTAGCGGGAGTAGGTTACGAGCAGTACTTC
TRBV9	NA	TRBD1	TRBJ2-2	CASSETGSTGELFF	TGTGCCAGCAGCGAGACAGGGAGCACCGGGGAGCTGTTTTTT
TRBV6-5	NA	TRBD1	TRBJ1-2	CASSDLQGARGYTF	TGTGCCAGCAGTGACTTGCAGGGGGCGCGAGGCTACACCTTC
TRBV6-1	NA	NA	TRBJ1-3	CASSEGGGTGNTIYF	TGTGCCAGCAGTGAAGGGGGAGGGACTGGAAACACCATATATTTT
TRBV7-3	NA	TRBD2	TRBJ2-1	CASSPLRVSGSQYNEQFF	TGTGCCAGCAGCCCCCTGAGGGTCAGCGGGAGTCAGTACAATGAGCAGTTCTTC
TRBV5-1	NA	NA	TRBJ1-2	CASSFSLQAPYGYTF	TGCGCCAGCAGCTTCTCTTTGCAGGCCCCGTATGGCTACACCTTC
TRBV7-3	NA	NA	TRBJ2-1	CASGPGQPYNEQFF	TGTGCCAGCGGCCCAGGACAGCCTTACAATGAGCAGTTCTTC
TRBV4-1	NA	NA	TRBJ2-2	CASSQDGGFANTGELFF	TGCGCCAGCAGCCAGGATGGAGGGTTTGCGAACACCGGGGAGCTGTTTTTT
TRBV5-5	NA	TRBD2	TRBJ2-6	CASSLVVAGSGANVLTF	TGTGCCAGCAGCTTGGTGGTAGCGGGATCTGGGGCCAACGTCCTGACTTTC
TRBV7-2	NA	TRBD1	TRBJ2-7	CASSADRGAHYEQYF	TGTGCCAGCAGCGCCGACAGGGGCGCACACTACGAGCAGTACTTC
TRBV19	NA	TRBD1	TRBJ1-4	CASRQGDGRGEKLFF	TGTGCCAGTAGACAGGGGGACGGGAGAGGTGAAAAACTGTTTTTT
TRBV11-3	NA	NA	TRBJ2-1	CASSLGGIRSYNEQFF	TGTGCCAGCAGCTTAGGGGGTATACGCTCCTACAATGAGCAGTTCTTC
TRBV5-6	NA	NA	TRBJ2-7	CASSLGPTLSYEQYF	TGTGCCAGCAGCCTGGGACCAACTCTCTCCTACGAGCAGTACTTC
TRBV27	NA	TRBD1	TRBJ2-5	CASRPGRRTGGEEQYF	TGTGCCAGCAGGCCGGGTAGGCGGACAGGGGGCGAAGAGCAGTACTTC
TRBV6-4	NA	NA	TRBJ2-5	CASSAGQIQETQYF	TGTGCCAGCAGCGCCGGACAGATACAAGAGACCCAGTACTTC